This T cell receptor (beta chain) was recorded in a study of blood T cell repertoires in COVID-19. Study in general: Nucleic acid was either cDNA or gDNA, and it came from T cells, B-cell-depleted T cells, or PBMCs.

Participants, about 18 to 90 years old, spanned about 26 US areas. The study assigned cohorts using participant-reported clinical history. Profiled with immunoSEQ multiplex PCR; TCRdb holds only in-frame clones, not every one. The sample records 230,000 or so clones, around 90% being singletons. The junction had 4 bases not matched to a gene; V was cut back by 4 bases and J by 4 bases. The V gene's germline CDR1 is SGHTA and CDR2 FQGTGA. CDR3 length: 15 residues. The chain couples TRBV7-3 to TRBJ2-6, with 7 nucleotides matching TRBD1. The specimen was PBMCs or T cells enriched from blood (not recorded which). The receptor was isolated from a woman in her thirties who had recovered from COVID-19. This chain's CDR3 is CASSSTGPGANVLTF. The CDR3 DNA is TGTGCCAGCAGCTCGACAGGGCCCGGGGCCAACGTCCTGACTTTC.